Listed here is a single T cell receptor (beta chain). The record originates from a study of CD8+CD57+ T cells in acquired aplastic anemia. The study profiled TCR beta VDJ and CDR3 using genomic DNA as template. TCRdb itself ran the reads through MiXCR, one entry per CDR3 protein. The sample records over 150,000 distinct CDR3 sequences, less than 50% being singletons. Before being chosen for sequencing, patients had shown CD8+CD57+ cell expansion by flow cytometry. Trimming took 4 bases from V and 10 from J, leaving 11 bases between them. Germline CDR1 LNHNV, CDR2 YYDKDF (reference sequence). The CDR3 has 13 amino acids.

This receptor was taken from a human donor with aplastic anemia. The source material was sorted CD4+, CD8+, or CD8+CD57+ T cells (not recorded which) from PBMCs. The chain has TRBV15 and TRBJ1-6; no reliable D call. The CDR3, as DNA: TGTGCCACCAGCAATGATCCTAACTCACCCCTCCACTTT. Its translation is CATSNDPNSPLHF.